This entry is about one TCR beta chain. This sample is part of a study of blood T cell repertoires in COVID-19. Study-level information: Sites across the United States, Italy and Spain contributed samples from acute and convalescent COVID-19.

In the study's own analysis: Amplification with reference gene primers provided the estimates of nucleated cell counts. Assay: immunoSEQ multiplex PCR; the TCRdb copy retains only in-frame clones and omits some. V, J and clone size are those of that table, while D and trimming were read from the DNA. Here the sample spans 110,000 to 150,000 clones, about 91% being singletons. Germline assignment: CDR1 SGHTA and CDR2 FQGNSA. V trimming: 2 bases; J trimming: 0 bases; junction bases outside the gene matches: 4. CDR3 size: 16 residues. The rearrangement links TRBV7-2 to TRBJ2-7; 10 positions agree with TRBD1. Sequencing was performed on peripheral blood. The sequence was obtained from a woman in her sixties with acute or convalescent COVID-19. The DNA for the CDR3 is TGTGCCAGCAGCTTACGACAGGGGGCCGGCTCCTACGAGCAGTACTTC. It encodes CASSLRQGAGSYEQYF.